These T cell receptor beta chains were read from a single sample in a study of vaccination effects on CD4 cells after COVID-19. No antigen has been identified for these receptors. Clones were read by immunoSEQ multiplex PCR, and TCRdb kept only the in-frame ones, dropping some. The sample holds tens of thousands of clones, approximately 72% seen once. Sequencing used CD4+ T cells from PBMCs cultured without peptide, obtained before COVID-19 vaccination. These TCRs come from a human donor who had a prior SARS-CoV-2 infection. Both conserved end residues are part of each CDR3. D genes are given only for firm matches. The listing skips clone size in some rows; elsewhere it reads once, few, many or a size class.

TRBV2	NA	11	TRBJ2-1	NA	TGTGCCAGCAGTAGATACGGGGAGCAGTTCTTC	CASSRYGEQFF
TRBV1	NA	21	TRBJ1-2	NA	TGCACCAGCAGCCAAGCACTACCAACCATGGGGACAGGACAGGGAGGATATGGCTACACCTTC	CTSSQALPTMGTGQGGYGYTF
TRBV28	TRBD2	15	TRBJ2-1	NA	TGTGCCAGCAGTTCTCACAGGACTAGCACCAATGAGCAGTTCTTC	CASSSHRTSTNEQFF
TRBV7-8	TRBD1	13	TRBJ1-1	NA	TGTGCCAGCAGCTTACAGGGGGTTACCGAAGCTTTCTTT	CASSLQGVTEAFF
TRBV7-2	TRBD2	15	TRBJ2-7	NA	TGTGCCAGCAGACAGGGGCTAGCGGGAATTTACGAGCAGTACTTC	CASRQGLAGIYEQYF
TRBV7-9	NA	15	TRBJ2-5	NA	TGTGCCAGCAGCTTAGCGCTCCGGGGAAGAGAGACCCAGTACTTC	CASSLALRGRETQYF
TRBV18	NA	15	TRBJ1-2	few	TGTGCCAGCTCCCCACAGCCGACAGCGAACTATGGCTACACCTTC	CASSPQPTANYGYTF
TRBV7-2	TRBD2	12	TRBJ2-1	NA	TGTGCCAGCAGCTTAGGGCGGGGGGAGCAGTTCTTC	CASSLGRGEQFF
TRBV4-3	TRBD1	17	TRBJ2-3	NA	TGCGCCAGCAGCCACATCGGGGACAGGGGCTTTGCTGATACGCAGTATTTT	CASSHIGDRGFADTQYF
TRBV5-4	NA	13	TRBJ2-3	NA	TGTGCCATCCACCGGGCTCCTGGGGATACGCAGTATTTT	CAIHRAPGDTQYF
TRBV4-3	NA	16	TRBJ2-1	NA	TGCGCCAGCAGCCAAGAGGACGGCCCCTCCTACAATGAGCAGTTCTTC	CASSQEDGPSYNEQFF
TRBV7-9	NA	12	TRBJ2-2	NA	TGTGCCACCCTAGCAAACACCGGGGAGCTGTTTTTT	CATLANTGELFF
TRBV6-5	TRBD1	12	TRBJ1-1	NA	TGTGCCAGTACTCAGGGGGCCCCTGAAGCTTTCTTT	CASTQGAPEAFF
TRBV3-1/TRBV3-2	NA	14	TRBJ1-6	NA	TGTGCCAGCAGCCCTCGGGACAAGAATTCACCCCTCCACTTT	CASSPRDKNSPLHF
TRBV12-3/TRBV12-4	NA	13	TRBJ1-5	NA	TGTGCCAGCAGTCTCAGACGGGATCAGCCCCAGCATTTT	CASSLRRDQPQHF
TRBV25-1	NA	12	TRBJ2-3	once	TGTGCCAGCAGTGAAGGGGTCCGGGTGCAGTATTTT	CASSEGVRVQYF
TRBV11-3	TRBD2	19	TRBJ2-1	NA	TGTGCCAGCAGCTTACGCGGGAGGGCCGACTACTACTCCTACAATGAGCAGTTCTTC	CASSLRGRADYYSYNEQFF
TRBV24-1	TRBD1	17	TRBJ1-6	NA	TGTGCCTTGAGGAGACCGGGACAGGGCAACTATAATTCACCCCTCCACTTT	CALRRPGQGNYNSPLHF
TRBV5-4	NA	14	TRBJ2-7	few	TGTGCCAGCAGCTTGTCGGTCAGAAACTACGAGCAGTACTTC	CASSLSVRNYEQYF
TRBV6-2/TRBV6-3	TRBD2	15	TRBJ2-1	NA	TGTGCCAGCAGTTATCTAGCGGCCGAGTACAATGAGCAGTTCTTC	CASSYLAAEYNEQFF
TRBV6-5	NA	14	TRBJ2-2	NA	TGTGCCAGCATGAGGGCTCCGAACACCGGGGAGCTGTTTTTT	CASMRAPNTGELFF
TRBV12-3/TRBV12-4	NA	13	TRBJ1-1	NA	TGTACCTGCCGCCAAGACATGAACACTGAAGCTTTCTTT	CTCRQDMNTEAFF
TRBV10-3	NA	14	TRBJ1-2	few	TGTGCCATCAGTGATCTCCCCACAGACTATGGCTACACCTTC	CAISDLPTDYGYTF
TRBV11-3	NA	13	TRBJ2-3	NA	TGTGCCAGCAGCTTAATCCAGGGGGATACGCAGTATTTT	CASSLIQGDTQYF
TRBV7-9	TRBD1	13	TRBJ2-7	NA	TGTGCCAGCAGGTCGACAGGGGTGTACGAGCAGTACTTC	CASRSTGVYEQYF
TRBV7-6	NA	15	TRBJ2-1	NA	TGTGCCAGCAGCCTACTAGGAGGGCCGTCAAATGAGCAGTTCTTC	CASSLLGGPSNEQFF
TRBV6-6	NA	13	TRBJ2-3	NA	TGTGCCAGCACCCCGACGTCCACAGATACGCAGTATTTT	CASTPTSTDTQYF
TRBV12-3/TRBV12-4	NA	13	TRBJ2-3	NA	TGTGCCAGCAGTTCCGAACAGCTAGATACGCAGTATTTT	CASSSEQLDTQYF
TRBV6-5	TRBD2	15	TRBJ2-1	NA	TGTGCGCTAAGAAGTAGCGGGGGGTACTACAATGAGCAGTTCTTC	CALRSSGGYYNEQFF
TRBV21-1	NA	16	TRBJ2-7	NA	TGTGCCAGCAGACTCAGCCCGCGGGACTCCTCCTACGAGCAGTACTTC	CASRLSPRDSSYEQYF
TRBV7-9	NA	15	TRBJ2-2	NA	TGTGCCAGCAGCTTATCTTATATTCACACCGGGGAGCTGTTTTTT	CASSLSYIHTGELFF
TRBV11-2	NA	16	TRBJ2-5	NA	TGTGCCAGCAGCTCACCCATAACGACTAGTGCGGTGACCCAGTACTTC	CASSSPITTSAVTQYF
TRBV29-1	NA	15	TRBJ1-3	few	TGCAGCGTCGTCATCTTCGGGGGCGTTGGAAACACCATATATTTT	CSVVIFGGVGNTIYF
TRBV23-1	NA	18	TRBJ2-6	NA	TGCGCCAGCAGTCATTCCGCCAGGGGTGCCTCTGGGGCCAACGTCCTGACTTTC	CASSHSARGASGANVLTF
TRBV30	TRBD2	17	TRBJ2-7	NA	TGTGCCTGGAGTGTACGGGGGGGAACGACGATGACCTACGAGCAGTACTTC	CAWSVRGGTTMTYEQYF
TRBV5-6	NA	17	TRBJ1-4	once	TGTGCCAGCAGCTTGGGTCAGGGCCCCGCAACTAATGAAAAACTGTTTTTT	CASSLGQGPATNEKLFF
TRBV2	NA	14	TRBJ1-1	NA	TGTGCCAGCAGTGAACTCCAGGACAGTCGAGGGGCTTTCTTT	CASSELQDSRGAFF
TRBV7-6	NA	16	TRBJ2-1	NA	TGTGCCAGCAGCCCGCTATTCGGGATGGAAGACGGCCCTCAGTTCTTC	CASSPLFGMEDGPQFF
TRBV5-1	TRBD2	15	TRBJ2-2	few	TGCGCCAGCAGTACCGGGACTAGTATAACCGGGGAGCTGTTTTTT	CASSTGTSITGELFF
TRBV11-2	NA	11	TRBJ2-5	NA	TGTGCCAGCAGCTCCTTTGAGACCCAGTACTTC	CASSSFETQYF
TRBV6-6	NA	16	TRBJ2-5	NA	TGTGCCAGCAGCCTCCATAGGACGGGGACGCAAGAGACCCAGTACTTC	CASSLHRTGTQETQYF
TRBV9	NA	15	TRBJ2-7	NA	TGTGCCAGCAGCGGGGGGGCGGGAATTACCTACGAGCAGTACTTC	CASSGGAGITYEQYF
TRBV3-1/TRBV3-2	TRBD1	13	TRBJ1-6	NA	TGTGCCAGCTCGGGACAGGGGGTAAGGGCCCTCCACTTT	CASSGQGVRALHF
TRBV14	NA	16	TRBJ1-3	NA	TGTGCCAGCAGCCAAGCGCGGCGGTACTCTGGAAACACCATATATTTT	CASSQARRYSGNTIYF
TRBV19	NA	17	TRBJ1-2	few	TGTGCCAGTAGTAATATTAGAGAGTCGTTCGGGCCCACTTCGTGCACCTTC	CASSNIRESFGPTSCTF
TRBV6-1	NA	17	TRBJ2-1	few	TGTGCCAGCAGTGAGAGGCACCCCAGAAGCTCCTACAATGAGCAGTTCTTC	CASSERHPRSSYNEQFF
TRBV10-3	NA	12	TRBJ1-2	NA	TGTGCCATCAGTGAGTCGGGATATGGCTACACCTTC	CAISESGYGYTF
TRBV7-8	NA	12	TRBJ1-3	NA	TGTGCCAGCAGCCCCCTTGGAAACACCATATATTTT	CASSPLGNTIYF
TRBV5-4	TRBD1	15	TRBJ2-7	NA	TGTGCCAGCAGCCATCCGGGACAGGGAGAGTCCCAGCAGTACTTC	CASSHPGQGESQQYF
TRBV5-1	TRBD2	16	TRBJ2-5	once	TGCGCCAGCAGCCGTAAGACTAGCGGTTCCCAAGAGACCCAGTACTTC	CASSRKTSGSQETQYF
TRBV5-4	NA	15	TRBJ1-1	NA	TGTGCCAGCAGCATGGGCCTAATCGGGAACACTGAAGCTTTCTTT	CASSMGLIGNTEAFF